This TCR beta chain was obtained from a study of CXCR3-negative and CXCR3-positive naive CD8 T cells (dated by TCRdb to about 2019). With respect to the entire study: About 150 million TRB reads were obtained in total, roughly 1.5 +/- 0.3 million reads per library. Diversity and physicochemical repertoire analyses were performed on around twelve donors pooled from two independent experiments. The TRBV-TRBJ cluster analysis covered naive subsets from roughly five donors and memory cells from 3 donors. Results the study describes overall, beyond this receptor: Repertoire diversity was comparably high in both naive subsets but much lower in memory CD8+ T cells. CXCR3 expression partially decreased after cryopreservation, so most assays used freshly isolated PBMCs. TRB CDR3s from CXCR3-positive naive cells showed higher hydrophobicity (lower Kidera factor 4), lower energy, and higher strength and volume indices than CXCR3-negative naive cells. Similar TRBV-TRBJ usage was shown by naive CXCR3-negative and CXCR3-positive cells from the same donor, whereas distinct patterns were shown by memory cells. Surface CD5, linked to self-reactivity in mice, was comparable between naive subsets; TCR interaction strength was therefore also inferred from TRB CDR3 physicochemical properties.

The run used a NextSeq 550. The Human TCR Profiling Kit (MiLaboratory) was used to make UMI-labeled 5' RACE TRB cDNA libraries. The full amount of extracted RNA was used for cDNA synthesis, and the full amount of resulting cDNA was used for PCR amplification. Libraries were prepared in parallel with an identical number of PCR cycles. The authors' pipeline ran thus. With a requirement of at least two reads per UMI, MIGEC and MiXCR extracted about 56,000 +/- 9,600 unique UMI-labeled TRB cDNA molecules per library. On average, each library contained about 40,000 +/- 10,000 functional in-frame TRB CDR3 nucleotide clonotypes without stop codons. Diversity metrics, including normalized Shannon-Wiener and Chao1, were computed in VDJtools after downsampling to 5000 UMI-labeled TRB molecules per sample. VDJtools computed clonotype-size-weighted physicochemical properties of the central five CDR3 residues: interaction energy, strength, volume and Kidera factor 4. TCRdb reprocessed the sequencing reads and holds a single record per CDR3 protein sequence, with no DNA. These V and J calls derive from TCRdb rather than the authors' analysis. The sample table holds over 100,000 distinct CDR3 sequences. Around 0.41% of the sample lies in the top ten.

As for this clonotype: Its antigen remains unidentified.

The CDR3 numbers 13 residues from cysteine through phenylalanine. No DNA sequence was recorded. From the germline V gene, CDR1 is SGHVS and CDR2 is FNYEAQ. Each CD8+ T cell subset was flow-sorted in triplicate, and some 310,000 cells per subset were placed directly into RLT lysis buffer. To keep memory contaminants out, a stringent definition of naive CD8+ T cells was applied: CD45RO-CCR7+CD27+CD95-. Standard density gradient centrifugation was used to isolate peripheral blood mononuclear cells from buffy coats. A FACSAria III was used to flow-sort naive CD8+ T cells into CXCR3-negative and CXCR3-positive populations. Total RNA was extracted from sorted cells using an RNeasy Mini Kit.

The TCR sequence derives from a human donor in good health. Some clones in this sample may be carry-over from other donors' samples. Input material: naive CXCR3+ CD8+ T cells from blood. The cell subset or site label, read with the paper, signifies: CD45RO-CCR7+CD27+CD95- naive CD8+ T cells expressing CXCR3 (TNR3+). The chain is assembled from TRBV7-6 and TRBJ1-5; TCRdb selects TRBD1, and the lack of DNA leaves this call unchecked. CDR3 loop: CASSPGGHQPQHF.